This TCR beta chain was sequenced in a study of control samples from healthy donors and cancer patients. Method: immunoSEQ multiplex PCR; TCRdb's copy keeps in-frame clones and lacks some. The data show around 83,000 clones, with 93% seen just once and 1.3% held by the top ten. V lost 5 bases, J lost 7 bases, and 15 bases lay in between. CDR3 length equals 13 residues. The V gene's germline CDR1 is SQVTM and CDR2 ANQGSEA. The sequenced sample was PBMCs. The sequence derives from a woman aged 40 to 50 with lung cancer. V gene TRBV29-1 combines with J gene TRBJ2-1, with D hard to call. CDR3: CSVYPTLLNEQFF. Here the CDR3 DNA reads TGCAGCGTTTACCCAACACTTCTAAATGAGCAGTTCTTC.